The rows below give T cell receptor beta chains drawn from one sample of a study of response to subunit inactivated influenza vaccine. TCRdb re-called the RT-PCR reads with MiXCR, one entry per CDR3 protein. The table includes fewer than 600,000 distinct CDR3 sequences, approximately 7.8% detected once. The sequencing here drew on PBMCs from blood, taken less than 30 months after vaccination. The receptors were sampled from a man in his fifties or sixties who received an inactivated influenza vaccine. CDR3s include the opening cysteine and the closing phenylalanine or tryptophan. The D gene is left open where the match is weak. Size values are once, few and many counts, or a class for expanded clones, and some rows have none.

J: TRBJ1-4; V: TRBV5-1; size: few; D: .; CDR3: CASSTSGAREKLFF; DNA: TGCGCCAGCAGCACCTCGGGGGCTAGGGAAAAACTGTTTTTT
J: TRBJ1-1; V: TRBV30; size: many; D: .; CDR3: CAWSHSWPEGTEAFF; DNA: TGTGCCTGGAGCCACTCCTGGCCGGAAGGCACTGAAGCTTTCTTT
J: TRBJ2-7; V: TRBV5-5; size: .; D: .; CDR3: CASSLVPATAAREQYF; DNA: TGTGCCAGCAGCTTGGTTCCCGCGACAGCTGCTAGGGAGCAGTACTTC
J: TRBJ1-1; V: TRBV6-2/TRBV6-3; size: few; D: .; CDR3: CASSYARGSTEAFF; DNA: TGTGCCAGCAGTTACGCCAGGGGATCCACTGAAGCTTTCTTT
J: TRBJ2-1; V: TRBV5-1; size: .; D: .; CDR3: CASSQGDAYNEQFF; DNA: TGCGCCAGCAGCCAAGGAGACGCCTACAATGAGCAGTTCTTC
J: TRBJ1-1; V: TRBV20-1; size: many; D: .; CDR3: CSARVGGSLLVTEAFF; DNA: TGCAGTGCTAGAGTTGGGGGTAGCTTGTTGGTCACTGAAGCTTTCTTT
J: TRBJ2-5; V: TRBV20-1; size: .; D: .; CDR3: CSARDVQEQETQYF; DNA: TGCAGTGCTAGAGATGTTCAGGAGCAAGAGACCCAGTACTTC
J: TRBJ2-1; V: TRBV6-1; size: many; D: TRBD1; CDR3: CASSVDRGPHNEQFF; DNA: TGTGCCAGCAGTGTAGACAGGGGTCCCCACAATGAGCAGTTCTTC
J: TRBJ1-4; V: TRBV20-1; size: once; D: .; CDR3: CSAPVSGSEKLFF; DNA: TGCAGTGCTCCAGTCTCGGGAAGTGAAAAACTGTTTTTT
J: TRBJ1-1; V: TRBV6-1; size: .; D: .; CDR3: CASSGGGQMNTEAFF; DNA: TGTGCCAGCAGTGGGGGCGGACAGATGAACACTGAAGCTTTCTTT
J: TRBJ2-5; V: TRBV18; size: .; D: .; CDR3: CASSPRYLRGRETQYF; DNA: TGTGCCAGCTCACCTAGATACCTGCGTGGGCGGGAGACCCAGTACTTC
J: TRBJ1-6; V: TRBV7-8; size: few; D: TRBD1; CDR3: CASSLAQGARSPLHF; DNA: TGTGCCAGCAGCTTAGCGCAGGGGGCGCGATCACCCCTCCACTTT
J: TRBJ1-3; V: TRBV27; size: .; D: .; CDR3: CASGPNSGNTIYF; DNA: TGTGCCAGCGGACCGAACTCTGGAAACACCATATATTTT
J: TRBJ2-3; V: TRBV11-3; size: few; D: TRBD2; CDR3: CASSFGTSGRTDTQYF; DNA: TGTGCCAGCAGCTTCGGGACTAGCGGGAGGACAGATACGCAGTATTTT
J: TRBJ2-7; V: TRBV2; size: .; D: TRBD2; CDR3: CASSRTSGRTYEQYF; DNA: TGTGCCAGCAGTCGAACTAGCGGGAGAACCTACGAGCAGTACTTC
J: TRBJ2-3; V: TRBV12-3/TRBV12-4; size: many; D: .; CDR3: CASSTETGYTQYF; DNA: TGTGCCAGCAGCACCGAAACAGGATATACGCAGTATTTT
J: TRBJ2-2; V: TRBV7-9; size: few; D: .; CDR3: CASSLQQGTGELFF; DNA: TGTGCCAGCAGCTTACAACAGGGAACCGGGGAGCTGTTTTTT
J: TRBJ2-7; V: TRBV29-1; size: few; D: .; CDR3: CSVEAAHETVYEQYF; DNA: TGCAGCGTTGAAGCTGCCCACGAAACGGTCTACGAGCAGTACTTC
J: TRBJ1-4; V: TRBV20-1; size: .; D: .; CDR3: CSALTDLREKLFF; DNA: TGCAGTGCCTTAACGGACCTGAGGGAAAAACTGTTTTTT
J: TRBJ2-2; V: TRBV6-5; size: few; D: TRBD1; CDR3: CASSYSMTGVTGELFF; DNA: TGTGCCAGCAGTTACTCGATGACAGGGGTCACCGGGGAGCTGTTTTTT
J: TRBJ1-2; V: TRBV7-9; size: few; D: .; CDR3: CASSLGSRGRYTF; DNA: TGTGCCAGCAGCTTAGGGTCCAGGGGCCGCTACACCTTC
J: TRBJ2-5; V: TRBV29-1; size: many; D: TRBD2; CDR3: CSVGKSPGLAGGGTQYF; DNA: TGCAGCGTTGGAAAATCTCCGGGACTAGCGGGAGGGGGGACCCAGTACTTC
J: TRBJ2-5; V: TRBV6-1; size: few; D: TRBD2; CDR3: CASSASKLAGGETQYF; DNA: TGTGCCAGCAGTGCCTCAAAACTAGCGGGAGGTGAGACCCAGTACTTC
J: TRBJ1-2; V: TRBV18; size: few; D: TRBD1; CDR3: CASSPARGQGTNYGYTF; DNA: TGTGCCAGCTCACCGGCTCGGGGACAGGGAACGAACTATGGCTACACCTTC
J: TRBJ2-7; V: TRBV20-1; size: many; D: .; CDR3: CSARERTYSGEQYF; DNA: TGCAGTGCTAGAGAAAGGACTTACTCGGGGGAGCAGTACTTC
J: TRBJ2-7; V: TRBV20-1; size: .; D: .; CDR3: CSANLAFSYEQYF; DNA: TGCAGTGCTAATTTGGCTTTCTCCTACGAGCAGTACTTC
J: TRBJ2-7; V: TRBV4-1; size: few; D: .; CDR3: CASSQEGFRGKQYF; DNA: TGCGCCAGCAGCCAAGAAGGTTTTCGGGGGAAGCAGTACTTC
J: TRBJ2-1; V: TRBV6-2/TRBV6-3; size: .; D: .; CDR3: CASSILGNNNEQFF; DNA: TGTGCCAGCAGTATACTAGGGAATAACAATGAGCAGTTCTTC
J: TRBJ1-5; V: TRBV6-2/TRBV6-3; size: few; D: TRBD1; CDR3: CASSKGTGALNQPQHF; DNA: TGTGCCAGCAGTAAAGGGACAGGGGCCCTCAATCAGCCCCAGCATTTT
J: TRBJ1-4; V: TRBV5-1; size: .; D: .; CDR3: CASSRENNEKLFF; DNA: TGCGCCAGCAGTCGGGAAAATAATGAAAAACTGTTTTTT
J: TRBJ1-5; V: TRBV30; size: .; D: .; CDR3: CAWSGAGGGSEPQHF; DNA: TGTGCCTGGAGTGGGGCTGGGGGTGGAAGCGAGCCCCAGCATTTT
J: TRBJ2-1; V: TRBV24-1; size: many; D: .; CDR3: CATSPTGYSYNEQFF; DNA: TGTGCCACCAGTCCCACCGGGTACTCTTACAATGAGCAGTTCTTC
J: TRBJ1-1; V: TRBV5-5; size: many; D: .; CDR3: CASSVQRNTEAFF; DNA: TGTGCCAGCAGCGTACAGCGGAACACTGAAGCTTTCTTT
J: TRBJ1-1; V: TRBV5-1; size: .; D: TRBD1; CDR3: CASQQRPGQGNTEAFF; DNA: TGCGCCAGCCAGCAGCGACCCGGACAGGGCAACACTGAAGCTTTCTTT
J: TRBJ2-3; V: TRBV20-1; size: many; D: .; CDR3: CSATGGGHPTDTQYF; DNA: TGCAGTGCTACCGGGGGAGGTCATCCCACAGATACGCAGTATTTT
J: TRBJ1-4; V: TRBV12-3/TRBV12-4; size: many; D: TRBD1; CDR3: CASSLPINRGTNEKLFF; DNA: TGTGCCAGCAGTCTCCCGATAAACAGGGGAACTAATGAAAAACTGTTTTTT
J: TRBJ1-5; V: TRBV4-2; size: many; D: TRBD1; CDR3: CASSQGQGRHF; DNA: TGTGCCAGCAGCCAGGGACAGGGGAGACATTTT
J: TRBJ2-7; V: TRBV20-1; size: few; D: .; CDR3: CSANPRGVGYEQYF; DNA: TGCAGTGCTAACCCCCGGGGAGTGGGTTATGAGCAGTACTTC
J: TRBJ2-1; V: TRBV7-9; size: few; D: TRBD2; CDR3: CASSRTSGVDEQFF; DNA: TGTGCCAGCAGCCGGACTAGCGGGGTGGATGAGCAGTTCTTC
J: TRBJ1-1; V: TRBV5-6; size: .; D: TRBD1; CDR3: CASSFSPGQHTEAFF; DNA: TGTGCCAGCAGCTTTTCACCGGGACAGCACACTGAAGCTTTCTTT
J: TRBJ2-3; V: TRBV20-1; size: .; D: TRBD2; CDR3: CSARASGGLGRTQYF; DNA: TGCAGTGCTAGGGCTAGCGGGGGGCTCGGTCGTACGCAGTATTTT
J: TRBJ2-7; V: TRBV7-2; size: many; D: .; CDR3: CASSLSYNSYEQYF; DNA: TGTGCCAGCAGCTTATCCTACAACTCCTACGAGCAGTACTTC
J: TRBJ2-1; V: TRBV3-1; size: .; D: .; CDR3: CASSQERSGHSYNEQFF; DNA: TGTGCCAGCAGCCAAGAAAGGTCAGGTCACTCCTACAATGAGCAGTTCTTC
J: TRBJ1-2; V: TRBV7-9; size: few; D: TRBD1; CDR3: CASSLGRQGDGYTF; DNA: TGTGCCAGCAGCTTAGGTCGGCAGGGGGATGGCTACACCTTC
J: TRBJ1-1; V: TRBV5-1; size: .; D: .; CDR3: CSSSWQRNTEAFF; DNA: TGCTCCAGCAGCTGGCAGCGAAACACTGAAGCTTTCTTT
J: TRBJ2-1; V: TRBV15; size: many; D: TRBD2; CDR3: CATSSLAGGYNEQFF; DNA: TGTGCCACCAGCAGCCTAGCGGGAGGTTACAATGAGCAGTTCTTC
J: TRBJ1-6; V: TRBV3-1; size: .; D: .; CDR3: CASSQDLVGGNLPLHF; DNA: TGTGCCAGCAGCCAAGATCTTGTGGGCGGTAATTTACCCCTCCACTTT
J: TRBJ2-1; V: TRBV6-2/TRBV6-3; size: .; D: TRBD2; CDR3: CAIRKDPRGLAGLEQFF; DNA: TGTGCCATCCGAAAAGACCCTCGTGGACTAGCGGGTTTGGAGCAGTTCTTC
J: TRBJ2-1; V: TRBV4-1; size: many; D: .; CDR3: CASSQDRGYNEQFF; DNA: TGCGCCAGCAGCCAAGATCGCGGGTACAATGAGCAGTTCTTC
J: TRBJ2-5; V: TRBV6-2/TRBV6-3; size: .; D: TRBD2; CDR3: CASTPAGPRETQYF; DNA: TGTGCCAGCACCCCAGCGGGACCAAGGGAGACCCAGTACTTC